This paragraph covers one T cell receptor (beta chain) sequence. These data are taken from a study of blood T cells in healthy people across ages. This CDR3 contains 15 residues. The germline V gene encodes CDR1 SGHRS and CDR2 YFSETQ. The V end was cut by 7 bases, the J end by 2 bases, with 18 bases between. Through a sample-barcoded 5' primer and a J-beta primer mix, a second PCR was run for roughly 7 to 12 cycles. TCRdb reprocessed the 5' RACE reads via MiXCR and lists one record per CDR3 protein. The table shows roughly 800,000 distinct CDR3 sequences, with 20% to 30% occurring only once. A further study also used this sample, focusing on T cells of mothers and their children.

V gene TRBV5-1 combines with J gene TRBJ1-2, with D maybe TRBD1 (6 bases). This receptor was identified in a boy younger than 18 in good health. Specimen: blood. The CDR3 loop is CASGSFSGANYGYTF. CDR3 sequence (DNA): TGCGCCAGCGGCTCGTTCTCAGGGGCGAACTATGGCTACACCTTC. Together with reference TRBV5-1 and TRBJ1-2, the CDR3 gives the full variable domain: KAGVTQTPRYLIKTRGQQVTLSCSPISGHRSVSWYQQTPGQGLQFLFEYFSETQRNKGNFPGRFSGRQFSNSRSEMNVSTLELGDSALYLCASGSFSGANYGYTFGSGTRLTVV.